This record covers a single T cell receptor beta chain. The antigen remains undetermined. Cultured cells yielded isolated CD4+ T cells after less than 11 days. Two-dose vaccination with either BNT162b2 or mRNA-1273 was given to the participants. Each vaccine recipient was nucleocapsid antibody negative and had no prior SARS-CoV-2 infection. This record belongs to a study of vaccination effects on CD4 cells after COVID-19. Study results and caveats: After vaccination, at late timepoints, clones induced by infection and by vaccine contracted markedly. Healthy vaccinees' vaccine-induced clones included only 1 of 255 that recognized common cold coronaviruses.

Here immunoSEQ multiplex PCR was the method, and the copy in TCRdb shows in-frame clones only, minus some. The sample has just over 55,000 clones; 78% are singletons. CDR1 and CDR2 (germline): SGHRS, YFSETQ. CDR3 length: 14 amino acids. V dropped 0 bases and J dropped 5 bases, with 11 bases sitting between them. The genes are TRBV5-1 and TRBJ1-1; no reliable D call. The specimen comprised CD4+ T cells from PBMCs cultured without peptide, sampled after COVID-19 vaccination. The sequence was obtained from a human donor who received a COVID-19 vaccine. The CDR3 bases are TGCGCCAGCAGCTTGGCATCAAGTCGGACTGAAGCTTTCTTT. Amino acid sequence: CASSLASSRTEAFF.